This T cell receptor (beta chain) was identified during a study of T cell responses to AZD1222 COVID-19 vaccine. Study conclusions and caveats: As reported, nearly half of all spike-specific TCRs target variant regions that are unmutated. Mostly white British, mostly female donors; authors suggested clonal diversity may be underestimated.

Remarks on this clone: Its cognate antigen is unknown.

V was clipped by 3 bases and J by 10 bases, with 10 bases between them. Germline CDR1 is GTSNPN and CDR2 is SVGIG (reference sequence). The CDR3 has 11 amino acids. The assay was immunoSEQ multiplex PCR, and TCRdb's table has in-frame clones only and misses some. The sample consists of 120,000 or so clones, around 89% of them appearing once. Source: peripheral blood, taken 28 days after the second AZD1222 dose. The receptor was isolated from an adult who received the AZD1222 COVID-19 vaccine. This chain links TRBV30 with TRBJ2-1; either TRBD1 or TRBD2 may supply D (6 bases each). DNA for the CDR3: TGTGCCTGGAGGGCGGGGACAGAGCAGTTCTTC. Translating it yields CAWRAGTEQFF.